Following are 27 T cell receptor beta chains from one sample sequenced in a study of shared clonotypes between healthy human individuals. Libraries were prepared by immunoSEQ multiplex PCR; TCRdb keeps only in-frame clonotypes and omits some of them. The sample consists of about 470,000 clones, around 75% of them appearing once. The sequenced sample was PBMCs. These receptor sequences come from a woman aged 40 to 49 in good health. Some clones in this sample may be carry-over from other donors' samples.

This clone occurred a few times. The rearrangement joins TRBV6-4 to TRBJ2-2; D gene unclear. The germline gives CDR1 MRHNA, CDR2 SNTAGT. The CDR3 contains 13 residues. With 4 bases removed from V and 7 bases from J, the gap between germline ends came to 10 bases. CDR3 DNA sequence: TGTGCCAGCAGTGGATCGGTGGACGGGGAGCTGTTTTTT. Its protein product is CASSGSVDGELFF.

The chain employs TRBV2 and TRBJ2-2; D gene unclear. The CDR3 contains 14 residues. Germline CDR1 is SNHLY and CDR2 is FYNNEI. Trimming stripped 4 bases from V and 2 bases from J, with 8 bases between. The CDR3 sequence is CASSVSINTGELFF. The DNA of the CDR3 is TGTGCCAGCAGTGTATCGATAAACACCGGGGAGCTGTTTTTT.

The chain is built from TRBV18 and TRBJ2-3, with 11 positions matching TRBD2. Trimming cost V 6 bases and J 2 bases; bases outside gene matches: 7. CDR1 is KGHSH and CDR2 is LQKENI in the germline V gene. This CDR3 contains 16 residues. CDR3 sequence (DNA): TGTGCCAGCTCTCCCACTAGCGGGGGCTTCACAGATACGCAGTATTTT. Protein sequence: CASSPTSGGFTDTQYF.

A few counts support this clone. The chain couples TRBV28 to TRBJ2-7; 7 bases match TRBD1. In germline, CDR1 is MDHEN, CDR2 SYDVKM. J lost 4 bases, V lost 6 bases, and 6 bases had no gene match. This CDR3 has 13 amino acids. The DNA of the CDR3 is TGTGCCAGCAGACAGACAGGGTTTTACGAGCAGTACTTC. It translates to CASRQTGFYEQYF.

This clone was found once. The CDR3 DNA sequence: TGTGCCAGCAGCTTAACAGCGGGAGGGCCAACAGATACGCAGTATTTT. It encodes CASSLTAGGPTDTQYF. The chain has TRBV7-3 and TRBJ2-3; 10 bases agree with TRBD2. The V and J ends lost 0 bases and 3 bases, in that order; junction bases with no gene match: 3. This CDR3 region has 16 residues. In germline, CDR1 is SGHTA, CDR2 FQGTGA.

The chain uses TRBV2 and TRBJ2-2; the D gene is possibly TRBD1 (5 bases). The CDR3 is 14 residues long. Germline lookup yields CDR1 SNHLY and CDR2 FYNNEI. Between the trimmed V and J ends, which lost 8 bases and 0 bases, there was a span of 10 bases. CDR3 in DNA: TGTGCCAGCGCTGACAGCGCGAACACCGGGGAGCTGTTTTTT. This gives the protein CASADSANTGELFF.

In DNA, the CDR3 is TGCAGCGTTGAAGGACAGGGGGATGAGCAGTTCTTC. It translates to CSVEGQGDEQFF. V is TRBV29-1 and J is TRBJ2-1, with 9 nucleotides matching TRBD1. Per germline, CDR1 SQVTM and CDR2 ANQGSEA. The CDR3 runs to 12 residues. V was pared by 1 base and J by 8 bases, with 0 bases of the junction left unmatched.

The V gene is TRBV19, the J gene TRBJ2-2, with D possibly being TRBD2 (5 bases). V was cut by 1 base and J by 5 bases, with 8 bases left in between. CDR1 and CDR2 from the germline V gene are LNHDA and SQIVND (reference sequence). CDR3 length: 14 amino acids. DNA of the CDR3: TGTGCCAGTAGTATAGGGCGGGTAACCGGGGAGCTGTTTTTT. This gives the protein CASSIGRVTGELFF.

The chain links TRBV5-6 to TRBJ1-2; a possible D gene is TRBD1 (5 bases). In germline, CDR1 is SGHDT, CDR2 YYEEEE. The V and J ends lost 3 bases and 4 bases respectively, with 16 bases between them. The CDR3 is 15 amino acids. CDR3 nucleotides: TGTGCCAGCAGCTCGGGACCGATGGCAGGCTATGGCTACACCTTC. This encodes CASSSGPMAGYGYTF.

This clone was observed once. V is TRBV19 and J is TRBJ1-3; unclear D gene. Trimming left V 3 bases short and J 0 bases short, with 12 bases between. The CDR3 length is 16 residues. CDR1 is LNHDA, CDR2 SQIVND, per germline (reference sequence). The CDR3 sequence: CASSIGGSLSGNTIYF. The CDR3 DNA reads as TGTGCCAGTAGTATCGGTGGTAGCCTCTCTGGAAACACCATATATTTT.

The chain employs TRBV27 and TRBJ2-3; 8 bases fit TRBD2. The CDR3 runs 15 residues. Germline V gene data show CDR1 as MNHEY and CDR2 as SMNVEV (reference sequence). V dropped 2 bases and J dropped 4; count of bases not matched to a gene: 5. This CDR3 reads CASSLGGRYADTQYF. The CDR3 DNA sequence: TGTGCCAGCAGTTTAGGCGGGAGGTATGCAGATACGCAGTATTTT.

This chain connects TRBV19 to TRBJ2-7; maybe TRBD1 (6 bases). The germline V gene encodes CDR1 LNHDA and CDR2 SQIVND (reference sequence). The germline V and J ends were trimmed by 3 bases and 4 bases, with 10 bases remaining between them. This CDR3 has 13 residues. The CDR3 nucleotides read TGTGCCAGTAGTATGGGGGCCAGGTACGAGCAGTACTTC. Its translation: CASSMGARYEQYF. Full variable domain (remainder filled in from reference TRBV19 and TRBJ2-7): DGGITQSPKYLFRKEGQNVTLSCEQNLNHDAMYWYRQDPGQGLRLIYYSQIVNDFQKGDIAEGYSVSREKKESFPLTVTSAQKNPTAFYLCASSMGARYEQYFGPGTRLTVT.

The chain uses TRBV6-4 and TRBJ2-1, with 8 positions matching TRBD2. CDR1 MRHNA and CDR2 SNTAGT come from the germline V gene. This CDR3 has 15 residues. Trimming at V came to 4 bases and at J to 10 bases, leaving 12 bases not matched to a gene. The CDR3 DNA is TGTGCCAGCAGTGCTTATAGCGGGGTCGCTGGAGAGCAGTTCTTC. This codes for CASSAYSGVAGEQFF.

This chain uses TRBV5-1 with TRBJ2-1; possibly TRBD1 for D (6 bases). The germline V gene has CDR1 SGHRS and CDR2 YFSETQ. The germline V and J ends were trimmed by 2 bases and 4 bases, with 7 bases remaining between them. This CDR3 spans 13 amino acids. CDR3 in amino acids: CASSFQGYNEQFF. CDR3 in DNA: TGCGCCAGCAGCTTTCAGGGGTACAATGAGCAGTTCTTC.

The CDR3 sequence is CASSLVASAEQFF. DNA for the CDR3: TGTGCCAGCAGCTTAGTAGCGTCAGCTGAGCAGTTCTTC. The chain employs TRBV11-2 and TRBJ2-1, with D tentatively TRBD2 (5 bases). The CDR3 consists of 13 residues. The V and J ends lost 1 base and 9 bases respectively, with 10 bases between them. Germline lookup yields CDR1 SGHAT and CDR2 FQNNGV.

The chain joins TRBV28 to TRBJ2-7, with D uncertain. The CDR3 has 14 residues. Germline CDR1 reads MDHEN; CDR2 reads SYDVKM. V was cut by 4 bases and J by 4 bases, with 14 bases left in between. CDR3: CASSSAGAWYEQYF. CDR3 coding DNA: TGTGCCAGCAGTTCCGCTGGCGCATGGTACGAGCAGTACTTC.

A few counts support this clone. The genes are TRBV11-1 and TRBJ2-3; 8 positions match TRBD2. V lost 0 bases, J lost 1 base, and 12 bases stayed unmatched. This CDR3 is built from 19 residues. In germline, CDR1 is SGHAT, CDR2 FQDESV (reference sequence). CDR3 protein: CASSLAAWREEMGTDTQYF. CDR3 DNA sequence: TGTGCCAGCAGCTTAGCGGCCTGGCGGGAGGAAATGGGCACAGATACGCAGTATTTT.

The V call is TRBV9, the J call TRBJ2-5, with 11 bases that match TRBD2. V dropped 4 bases and J dropped 4; count of bases not matched to a gene: 21. CDR1 and CDR2 from the germline V gene are SGDLS and YYNGEE. The CDR3 has 20 amino acids. CDR3 protein: CASSFPLAGEEGVDRETQYF. The CDR3 DNA is TGTGCCAGCAGCTTCCCACTAGCGGGAGAGGAGGGGGTGGACCGAGAGACCCAGTACTTC.

The DNA for the CDR3 is TGTGCCAGCAGCTTGGCCGGGACTAGAGGTAGCAATGAGCAGTTCTTC. Its translation: CASSLAGTRGSNEQFF. The genes are TRBV5-4 and TRBJ2-1, with 8 positions matching TRBD2. Germline loops: CDR1 SGHNT, CDR2 YYREEE (reference sequence). The junction had 8 bases not matched to a gene; V was cut back by 0 bases and J by 6 bases. CDR3 size: 16 residues.

The J gene is TRBJ2-1, the V gene TRBV11-3; possible D gene TRBD2, 5 bases. The CDR3 is 17 residues long. V shed 2 bases and J shed 4 bases, with 18 bases lying between them. Germline CDR1 SGHNT, CDR2 YENEEA. The CDR3 loop reads CASSLSLSVRDYNEQFF. CDR3 DNA sequence: TGTGCCAGCAGCTTATCTTTATCGGTGAGGGATTACAATGAGCAGTTCTTC.

This chain links TRBV6-1 with TRBJ1-3; the D is unclear. Looked up from germline, CDR1 is MNHNS and CDR2 is SASEGT. Trimming shortened V by 6 bases and J by 1 base, and 4 bases separated the two germline ends. This CDR3 is 12 amino acids long. This CDR3 reads CASRQSGNTIYF. The CDR3 DNA follows: TGTGCCAGCAGGCAGTCTGGAAACACCATATATTTT.

CDR3 loop: CASSAGRKQNTEAFF. CDR3 sequence (DNA): TGTGCCAGCAGTGCGGGACGGAAACAGAACACTGAAGCTTTCTTT. The chain has TRBV6-1 and TRBJ1-1; D perhaps matches TRBD1 (5 bases). V dropped 4 bases and J dropped 1 base, with 13 bases sitting between them. Germline CDR1 MNHNS, CDR2 SASEGT. This CDR3 spans 15 amino acids.

This sequence joins TRBV4-1 and TRBJ2-2, with 11 bases matching TRBD2. The germline gives CDR1 MGHRA, CDR2 YSYEKL. Trimming cost V 4 bases and J 5 bases; bases outside gene matches: 12. The CDR3 totals 18 residues. CDR3 amino acids: CASSLGGTSGRGTGELFF. The CDR3 DNA reads as TGCGCCAGCAGCCTCGGGGGAACTAGCGGGAGAGGTACCGGGGAGCTGTTTTTT.

The rearrangement uses TRBV5-1 and TRBJ2-1, with no clear D. The germline V gene has CDR1 SGHRS and CDR2 YFSETQ. This CDR3 comprises 15 residues. V was cut by 2 bases and J by 9 bases, with 18 bases left in between. The CDR3: CASSFGGRSLGEQFF. CDR3 DNA: TGCGCCAGCAGCTTTGGTGGCCGGAGTTTGGGTGAGCAGTTCTTC. Combining the CDR3 with reference TRBV5-1 and TRBJ2-1 gives the whole variable domain KAGVTQTPRYLIKTRGQQVTLSCSPISGHRSVSWYQQTPGQGLQFLFEYFSETQRNKGNFPGRFSGRQFSNSRSEMNVSTLELGDSALYLCASSFGGRSLGEQFFGPGTRLTVL.

This clone has a handful of counts. The chain uses TRBV19 and TRBJ2-7; perhaps D is TRBD1 or TRBD2 (5 bases each). This CDR3 is built from 13 residues. Germline CDR1 is LNHDA and CDR2 is SQIVND (reference sequence). Trimming stripped 6 bases from V and 0 bases from J, with 9 bases between. This CDR3 is CASRRGPSYEQYF. The CDR3 nucleotides read TGTGCCAGTAGGAGGGGCCCCTCCTACGAGCAGTACTTC.

This rearrangement joins TRBV6-6 to TRBJ2-1, with 7 positions matching TRBD2. This CDR3 contains 16 residues. V was clipped by 2 bases and J by 0 bases; unmatched bases: 4. Germline V gene lookup returns CDR1 MNHNY and CDR2 SVGAGI (reference sequence). In DNA, the CDR3 is TGTGCCAGCAGTTACGGCGGGGGTAGCTCCTACAATGAGCAGTTCTTC. Protein: CASSYGGGSSYNEQFF.

The V gene is TRBV7-9, the J gene TRBJ2-1; TRBD2 agrees at 9 bases. CDR1 and CDR2 from the germline V gene are SEHNR and FQNEAQ (reference sequence). Germline trimming cut 3 bases from V and 10 bases from J; bases unmatched to any gene: 1. The CDR3 is 12 residues long. As DNA, the CDR3 is TGTGCCAGCAGCTTGACTAGCGGCGAGCAGTTCTTC. Protein sequence: CASSLTSGEQFF.